This entry describes one T cell receptor (beta chain). V was pared by 5 bases and J by 8 bases, with 6 bases of the junction left unmatched. Germline V lookup: CDR1 SGHTS, CDR2 YDEGEE. This CDR3 is built from 13 residues. This specimen comes from a study of blood T cell repertoires in COVID-19. Study summary: Samples of COVID-19 (acute and convalescent) were obtained from the United States, Italy and Spain. From T cells, B-cell-depleted T cells, or PBMCs came the material, which was cDNA or gDNA.

Authors' data handling: Reference gene primers were amplified, and this amplification served to estimate nucleated cell counts. Sequenced by immunoSEQ multiplex PCR; TCRdb stores in-frame clones only, minus some. V and J calls and clone size are given by that table; D and trimming were obtained from the DNA. The sample lists fewer than 250,000 clones, roughly 90% occurring once. The chain carries TRBV5-8 and TRBJ2-4, with 8 nucleotides matching TRBD1. This TCR was sampled from a woman in her sixties with acute or convalescent COVID-19. Sequenced material: peripheral blood. The CDR3 is CASSTPGGYIQYF. The CDR3 region has the DNA TGTGCCAGCAGTACCCCAGGGGGCTACATTCAGTACTTC.